The clone carrying this T cell receptor (beta chain) has at least ten counts. Original data processing: Reference gene primer amplification yielded estimated nucleated cell counts. Generated by immunoSEQ multiplex PCR, the TCRdb table keeps only in-frame clones and is missing some. V, J and clone size reflect that table, while D and trimming were determined from the DNA. The table records about 250,000 clones, 83% of them present only once. The sample originates from a study of blood T cell repertoires in COVID-19. About the research overall: Nucleic acid was either cDNA or gDNA, and it came from T cells, B-cell-depleted T cells, or PBMCs.

V dropped 6 bases and J dropped 6; count of bases not matched to a gene: 10. The CDR3 is 15 amino acids. Germline values: CDR1 LNHDA, CDR2 SQIVND (reference sequence). This clonotype was obtained from a human donor in a cohort sampled during active COVID-19. This chain joins TRBV19 and TRBJ2-1, with 8 positions matching TRBD2. Sequenced input: peripheral blood. CDR3 coding DNA: TGTGCCAGTAGACCGGGAGGGGAGGCCAGCAATGAGCAGTTCTTC. This gives the protein CASRPGGEASNEQFF.